The 24 T cell receptor beta chains below were found in one sample sequenced in a study of breast tumors, draining lymph nodes, adjacent tissues. TCRdb reanalysed the multiplex PCR reads using MiXCR and keeps one entry per CDR3 protein. The sample shows 20,000 or so distinct CDR3 sequences, 43% of them seen only once. Sequenced input: breast tumor tissue. These receptors were obtained from a female donor with breast cancer. Some clones in this sample may be carry-over from other donors' samples.

This rearrangement joins TRBV29-1 to TRBJ2-7; D is uncertain. This CDR3 contains 13 residues. In germline, CDR1 is SQVTM, CDR2 ANQGSEA. The CDR3 DNA follows: TGCACCCCCCGTTGCTGGGGATCCCACGAGCAGTACTTC. As protein: CTPRCWGSHEQYF.

The chain carries TRBV7-2 and TRBJ2-1; tentative D call: TRBD2 (7 bases). Trimming took 9 bases from V and 4 from J, leaving 22 bases between them. The CDR3 contains 16 residues. Germline assignment: CDR1 SGHTA and CDR2 FQGNSA. The CDR3 DNA follows: TGTGCCAGTACCCTAACCTGGGGGGGCGCTTACAATGAGCAGTTCTTC. This gives the protein CASTLTWGGAYNEQFF.

This clonotype was seen repeatedly, ten times or more. A much larger clone lies a single base off, so this may be a read error. The chain employs TRBV5-6 and TRBJ2-7, with D maybe TRBD2 (6 bases). Germline assignment: CDR1 SGHDT and CDR2 YYEEEE. Trimming left V 0 bases short and J 1 base short, with 14 bases between. This CDR3 is built from 16 residues. DNA of the CDR3: TGTGCCAGCAGCTTGGCGGGGTCTAGCGATTCCTACGAGCAGTACTTC. Translation: CASSLAGSSDSYEQYF.

CDR3 sequence: CSVGTTYEQYF. DNA for the CDR3: TGCAGCGTCGGCACCACGTACGAGCAGTACTTC. V and J are TRBV29-1 and TRBJ2-7; no firm D call. CDR3 size: 11 residues. Germline V gives CDR1 SQVTM, CDR2 ANQGSEA. Trimming cost V 6 bases and J 4 bases, with 10 bases left between them.

This clonotype was seen just once. The chain carries TRBV24-1 and TRBJ1-6; D might be TRBD1 (5 bases). The V gene lost 9 bases and the J gene lost 3 bases, with 20 bases spanning the gap. Germline CDR1 and CDR2: KGHDR and SFDVKD. This CDR3 has 17 residues. Written as DNA, the CDR3 is TGTGCCACCGTTGGACAAGGAAACATCCTCTATAATTCACCCCTCCACTTT. It specifies CATVGQGNILYNSPLHF.

This clonotype was detected many times. The CDR3 DNA is TGTGCCAGCAGCCGACAGTACCAAGAGACCCAGTACTTC. Protein product: CASSRQYQETQYF. The chain links TRBV7-3 to TRBJ2-5; TRBD1 is a possible D gene (5 bases). The CDR3 totals 13 residues. With 5 bases removed from V and 0 bases from J, the gap between germline ends came to 7 bases. CDR1 and CDR2 (germline): SGHTA, FQGTGA.

In its sample, this clonotype was seen many times. The genes are TRBV20-1 and TRBJ2-7; unclear D gene. This CDR3 spans 13 amino acids. The V and J ends lost 4 bases and 4 bases respectively, with 14 bases between them. The germline gives CDR1 DFQATT, CDR2 SNEGSKA (reference sequence). CDR3 loop: CSANSPFAYEQYF. The CDR3, as DNA: TGCAGTGCTAATTCCCCCTTCGCTTACGAGCAGTACTTC.

The table lists this clonotype with a count of one. This chain connects TRBV24-1 to TRBJ2-3; D possibly corresponds to TRBD2 (6 bases). CDR3 size: 14 residues. V was pared by 7 bases and J by 0 bases, with 10 bases between. Germline CDR1 is KGHDR and CDR2 is SFDVKD. This CDR3 reads CATRGTSSTDTQYF. For the CDR3, the DNA is TGTGCCACCAGGGGTACTAGCAGCACAGATACGCAGTATTTT.

This clonotype is large within its sample. The gene calls are TRBV24-1 and TRBJ2-3; 10 bases map to TRBD2. With V trimmed by 3 bases and J by 2 bases, 1 base remained unmatched. The CDR3 is 15 residues long. CDR1 is KGHDR and CDR2 is SFDVKD in the germline V gene. CDR3 nucleotides: TGTGCCACCAGTGATAGCGGGGGGGACACAGATACGCAGTATTTT. This codes for CATSDSGGDTDTQYF.

This chain links TRBV28 with TRBJ2-7; 7 bases align to TRBD1. The trim removed 5 bases at V and 3 bases at J, leaving 13 bases unmatched. The CDR3 covers 16 residues. CDR1 and CDR2 (germline): MDHEN, SYDVKM. The CDR3 reads CASSQPSGTVRYEQYF. The CDR3 DNA reads as TGTGCCAGCAGTCAACCCTCCGGGACAGTCCGCTACGAGCAGTACTTC.

The table lists this clonotype with many counts. The chain carries TRBV11-3 and TRBJ2-7; 8 nucleotides line up with TRBD1. The CDR3 sequence is 12 residues long. CDR1 and CDR2 from the germline V gene are SGHNT and YENEEA. Unmatched junction bases numbered 6, after V lost 1 base and J lost 13 bases. This CDR3 is CASSLGTGTNYF. Written as DNA, the CDR3 is TGTGCCAGCAGCTTAGGGACAGGGACGAACTACTTC. The full variable domain, completed using reference TRBV11-3 and TRBJ2-7, is EAGVVQSPRYKIIEKKQPVAFWCNPISGHNTLYWYLQNLGQGPELLIRYENEEAVDDSQLPKDRFSAERLKGVDSTLKIQPAELGDSAVYLCASSLGTGTNYFGPGTRLTVT.

This chain joins TRBV5-5 and TRBJ2-2; no reliable D call. The germline V and J ends were trimmed by 0 bases and 13 bases, with 1 base remaining between them. The CDR3 is 9 amino acids. The germline V gene encodes CDR1 SGHKS and CDR2 YYEKEE (reference sequence). Here the CDR3 reads CASSLGLFF. The CDR3 nucleotides are TGTGCCAGCAGCTTGGGGCTGTTTTTT.

The rearrangement joins TRBV2 to TRBJ2-7; 8 nucleotides match TRBD2. Germline CDR1 and CDR2: SNHLY and FYNNEI. CDR3 size: 14 residues. V lost 6 bases and J lost 1; bases outside the gene matches: 5. As DNA, the CDR3 is TGTGCCAGCAGAGCAGGGACTAGTTCCTACGAGCAGTACTTC. Its translation is CASRAGTSSYEQYF.

Remarks on this clonotype: An end of the junction does not agree with germline; a read error may underlie this. The chain carries TRBV19 and TRBJ1-5, with no clear D. This CDR3 has 12 amino acids. In germline, CDR1 is LNHDA, CDR2 SQIVND (reference sequence). CDR3 loop: CASRVYDQPQHF. The CDR3 region has the DNA TGCGCCAGTAGGGTTTACGATCAGCCCCAGCATTTT. Filled out from reference TRBV19 and TRBJ1-5, the complete variable domain reads DGGITQSPKYLFRKEGQNVTLSCEQNLNHDAMYWYRQDPGQGLRLIYYSQIVNDFQKGDIAEGYSVSREKKESFPLTVTSAQKNPTAFYLCASRVYDQPQHFGDGTRLSIL.

A note on this clonotype: Germline and junction disagree at one end, which may indicate a read error. The V gene is TRBV7-9, the J gene TRBJ1-2; tentatively, D is TRBD1 (6 bases). CDR3 length: 13 residues. CDR1 is SEHNR and CDR2 is FQNEAQ in the germline V gene (reference sequence). The CDR3 sequence is CASSLGAGEGYAF. The DNA for the CDR3 is TGTGCCAGCAGCCTCGGGGCAGGGGAAGGCTACGCCTTC.

This clonotype was observed many times. This may come from a read error, since a much larger clone is one base off. This chain connects TRBV6-6 to TRBJ2-7; no clear D gene. CDR3 length: 15 residues. CDR1 is MNHNY and CDR2 is SVGAGI in the germline V gene (reference sequence). V lost 5 bases and J 0 bases, leaving 14 bases between the germline ends. This CDR3 is CASSHTASYSYEQYF. The CDR3 DNA reads as TGTGCCAGCAGTCATACAGCTTCCTACTCCTACGAGCAGTACTTC.

CDR3 nucleotide sequence: TGTGCCAGCAGCTTTTCACAGGGGTCCTACGAGCAGTACTTC. Translating gives CASSFSQGSYEQYF. The chain uses TRBV5-4 and TRBJ2-7, with 7 positions matching TRBD1. This CDR3 is built from 14 residues. CDR1 and CDR2 from the germline V gene are SGHNT and YYREEE (reference sequence). V lost 2 bases to trimming and J lost 1 base; unmatched junction nucleotides: 3. Full variable domain (rest looked up from reference TRBV5-4 and TRBJ2-7): ETGVTQSPTHLIKTRGQQVTLRCSSQSGHNTVSWYQQALGQGPQFIFQYYREEENGRGNFPPRFSGLQFPNYSSELNVNALELDDSALYLCASSFSQGSYEQYFGPGTRLTVT.

For this clonotype: The junction departs from germline at one end; a sequencing error may be responsible. This chain links TRBV2 with TRBJ1-4, with D perhaps matching TRBD1 (6 bases). Germline values: CDR1 SNHLY, CDR2 FYNNEI. The CDR3 is 15 residues long. The CDR3 loop reads CASSELQGKREKLLF. CDR3 nucleotides: TGTGCCAGCAGCGAACTCCAGGGGAAGAGGGAAAAACTGCTTTTT.

Comment on this clonotype: This may be a read error: a much more frequent sequence differs by one nucleotide. This CDR3 reads CASSSWISGANVLAF. In DNA form, the CDR3 reads TGTGCCAGCAGTTCCTGGATCTCTGGGGCCAACGTCCTGGCTTTC. The gene calls are TRBV27 and TRBJ2-6, with D perhaps TRBD1 (5 bases). The CDR3 loop spans 15 amino acids. The V gene's germline CDR1 is MNHEY and CDR2 SMNVEV (reference sequence).

V gene TRBV18 combines with J gene TRBJ1-5; D might be TRBD1 (6 bases). This CDR3 comprises 14 residues. CDR1 and CDR2 (germline): KGHSH, LQKENI. Between the trimmed V and J ends, which lost 3 bases and 4 bases, there was a span of 10 bases. The CDR3 DNA reads as TGTGCCAGCTCACCCAGGGACACAAATCAGCCCCAGCATTTT. Its translation: CASSPRDTNQPQHF. Full variable domain (remainder filled in from reference TRBV18 and TRBJ1-5): NAGVMQNPRHLVRRRGQEARLRCSPMKGHSHVYWYRQLPEEGLKFMVYLQKENIIDESGMPKERFSAEFPKEGPSILRIQQVVRGDSAAYFCASSPRDTNQPQHFGDGTRLSIL.

This clonotype was found many times. J is TRBJ2-2 and V is TRBV20-1, with 7 nucleotides matching TRBD1. V shed 5 bases, J shed 0 bases, and the junction held 3 bases outside the gene matches. CDR1 is DFQATT, CDR2 SNEGSKA, per germline (reference sequence). The CDR3 covers 14 residues. The DNA for the CDR3 is TGCAGTGCTCCGGACAGGACGAACACCGGGGAGCTGTTTTTT. Protein product: CSAPDRTNTGELFF.

The chain combines TRBV6-1 with TRBJ1-4; maybe TRBD1 (5 bases). Trimming stripped 6 bases from V and 6 bases from J, with 11 bases between. Germline CDR1 reads MNHNS; CDR2 reads SASEGT. The CDR3 is 13 residues long. CDR3 in amino acids: CASSFGTYEKLFF. Written as DNA, the CDR3 is TGTGCCAGCAGCTTCGGGACGTATGAAAAACTGTTTTTT.

The chain uses TRBV5-6 and TRBJ2-3; 13 nucleotides match TRBD2. CDR1 and CDR2 (germline): SGHDT, YYEEEE. CDR3 length: 16 residues. J was trimmed by 0 bases and V by 2 bases; bases with no gene match: 0. The CDR3 nucleotides are TGTGCCAGCAGCTTACTAGCGGGAGGGAGCACAGATACGCAGTATTTT. It codes for CASSLLAGGSTDTQYF.

Notes on this clonotype: This clone may be a read error of a much larger clone one base away. This is likely a read error, given that the CDR3 carries no conserved phenylalanine or tryptophan at its end. This chain links TRBV19 with TRBJ2-7; unclear D gene. This CDR3 has 10 residues. CDR1 and CDR2 (germline): LNHDA, SQIVND (reference sequence). DNA of the CDR3: TGTGTCATCTCCCCCCACGAGCAGTACCTC. Translation gives CVISPHEQYL.